This T cell receptor beta chain originates from a study of human T cells and chemical hapten exposure. Study context: Scalp application of diphenylcyclopropenone was performed weekly in patients across the entire roughly 22-week study.

In the authors' workflow: Samples contained a median of 95,638 TCRs, with a range of about 23,224 to 690,600. TCRdb re-called the RACE reads with MiXCR, one entry per CDR3 protein. TCRdb assigned the V and J calls; the authors' analysis was not used. The sample contains about 190,000 distinct CDR3 sequences, roughly a quarter of which appear only once. Time point meaning: patch test 3, about 24 weeks after DPC sensitization. As to treatment: therapeutic diphenylcyclopropenone sensitization with weekly scalp DPC. The authors' total RNA extraction used unfractionated whole blood. The input for sequencing was whole blood, taken in connection with sensitization to the hapten diphenylcyclopropenone (DPC). The TCR comes from a woman aged 40 to 55 with alopecia areata. Some clones in this sample may be carry-over from other donors' samples.

Here the CDR3 reads CASSPTVGSTDTQYF. CDR3 coding DNA: TGCGCCAGCAGCCCCACAGTCGGTTCGACGGATACGCAGTATTTT. The V call is TRBV5-1, the J call TRBJ2-3; D unresolved. CDR1 is SGHRS, CDR2 YFSETQ, per germline. The CDR3 loop spans 15 amino acids. Trimming stripped 4 bases from V and 6 bases from J, with 18 bases between.